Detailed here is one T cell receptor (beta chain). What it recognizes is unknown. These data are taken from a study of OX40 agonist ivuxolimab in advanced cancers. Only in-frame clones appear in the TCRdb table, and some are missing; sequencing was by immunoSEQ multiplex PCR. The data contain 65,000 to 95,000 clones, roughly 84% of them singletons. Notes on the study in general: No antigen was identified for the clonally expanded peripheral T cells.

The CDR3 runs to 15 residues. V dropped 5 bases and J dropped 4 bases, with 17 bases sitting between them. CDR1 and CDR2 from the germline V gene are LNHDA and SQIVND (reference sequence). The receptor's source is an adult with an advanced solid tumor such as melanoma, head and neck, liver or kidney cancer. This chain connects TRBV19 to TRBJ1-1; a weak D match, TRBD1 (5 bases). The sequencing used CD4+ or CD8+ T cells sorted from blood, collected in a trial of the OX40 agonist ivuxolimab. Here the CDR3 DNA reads TGTGCCAGTAGTTTCTCGAGGCAGGGAGGCACTGAAGCTTTCTTT. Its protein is CASSFSRQGGTEAFF.